The 20 T cell receptor delta chains presented below share a single source sample, sequenced in a study of gamma-delta T cells after stem cell transplantation. TCRdb reprocessed the RT-PCR reads through CATT. This sample has under 2,000 delta-chain clones, with approximately 48% found just once. Sequencing was done on a sample of gamma-delta T cells. These receptors originate from a human donor. It is not recorded whose cells these are; they may come from a transplant donor.

By proportion, this clone is medium-sized. A read error likely explains this, since a far larger clone differs by one base. CDR3 nucleotide sequence: TGTGCCTGTGACACCGTGAGTGGATGGGGGACCCCGCTTCGTTTATCGTCCTGGGACACCCGACAGACGTTTTTC. Protein: CACDTVSGWGTPLRLSSWDTRQTFF. The chain is built from TRDV2 and TRDJ3, with 7 bases fitting TRDD3. In germline, CDR1 is GEAIGNYY, CDR2 EKD. This CDR3 region has 25 residues.

The CDR3 region is CACDTVGGGYAVDKLIF. DNA for the CDR3: TGTGCCTGTGACACCGTCGGGGGGGGATACGCGGTCGATAAACTCATCTTT. V is TRDV2 and J is TRDJ1, with 10 positions matching TRDD3. With V trimmed by 0 bases and J by 4 bases, 10 bases remained unmatched. This CDR3 comprises 17 residues. Germline V gives CDR1 GEAIGNYY, CDR2 EKD.

J is TRDJ1 and V is TRDV2; D is possibly TRDD2 or TRDD3 (9 bases each). V lost 2 bases, J lost 2 bases, and 26 bases lay in between. The CDR3 has 19 amino acids. Per germline, CDR1 GEAIGNYY and CDR2 EKD. CDR3 nucleotide sequence: TGTGCCTGTGACAACCTTCCTACTGGCCGGGGGATACTAACCGATAAACTCATCTTT. Encoded protein: CACDNLPTGRGILTDKLIF.

The rearrangement joins TRDV2 to TRDJ1; the match to TRDD3 covers 9 bases. There are 20 residues in the CDR3. J gave up 3 bases and V 3 bases, and 22 bases lay outside the gene matches. CDR1 and CDR2 from the germline V gene are GEAIGNYY and EKD. The CDR3 DNA follows: TGTGCCTGTGACGACCTCGGGATACTGGGGGACCCACCGGGGTCCGATAAACTCATCTTT. Translated, it gives CACDDLGILGDPPGSDKLIF.

In this sample, this clone turned up a few times. CDR3 DNA: TGTGCCTGTGACACGTTATATTCCAACGGGGGGATTGATACCGACGCCGATAAACTCATCTTT. Encoded protein: CACDTLYSNGGIDTDADKLIF. This sequence joins TRDV2 and TRDJ1; TRDD3 agrees at 7 bases. This CDR3 is built from 21 residues. V lost 1 base and J lost 3; bases outside the gene matches: 25. In germline, CDR1 is GEAIGNYY, CDR2 EKD.

With respect to this clone: A much larger clone lies a single base off, so this may be a read error. The chain links TRDV1 to TRDJ1, with TRDD3 matching over 12 bases. J lost 7 bases, V lost 1 base, and 22 bases had no gene match. Germline CDR1 is TSWWSYY and CDR2 is QGS. The CDR3 consists of 21 residues. The CDR3 loop is CALGEPFLPLLTGGYLGKLIF. The CDR3 DNA is TGTGCTCTTGGGGAACCCTTCCTACCCCTCCTTACTGGGGGATACCTCGGTAAACTCATCTTT.

This CDR3 is CACDTVMLGDTLDHTDKLIF. Written as DNA, the CDR3 is TGTGCCTGTGACACCGTCATGCTGGGGGATACGCTGGATCACACCGATAAACTCATCTTT. The chain carries TRDV2 and TRDJ1, with 12 bases matching TRDD3. Germline V gene data show CDR1 as GEAIGNYY and CDR2 as EKD. V lost 0 bases to trimming and J lost 0 bases; unmatched junction nucleotides: 13. This CDR3 has 20 amino acids.

Of note for this clone: Just one base apart from a much larger clone, this may be a read error. J is TRDJ1 and V is TRDV1; 10 bases map to TRDD3. Germline V gene lookup returns CDR1 TSWWSYY and CDR2 QGS. V shed 1 base, J shed 12 bases, and the junction held 20 bases outside the gene matches. This CDR3 has 18 amino acids. The CDR3 here is CALGEPGPCTGGCGIIIF. DNA for the CDR3: TGTGCTCTTGGGGAACCAGGCCCCTGTACTGGGGGATGTGGGATAATCATCTTT.

This clone ranks as medium-sized (0.01 to 0.1%). A read error is the likely source, as a far larger clone sits one nucleotide away. The chain links TRDV2 to TRDJ3, with TRDD3 matching 7 bases. Germline values: CDR1 GEAIGNYY, CDR2 EKD. The CDR3 consists of 25 residues. Here the CDR3 DNA reads TGTGCCTGTGACACCGTGAGTGGATGGGGGACCCCGCTTCGTTTATCGTCCTGGGGCACCCGACAGATGTTTTTC. The encoded protein is CACDTVSGWGTPLRLSSWGTRQMFF.

A few counts support this clone. The chain recombines TRDV1 with TRDJ1, with D hard to call. This CDR3 spans 14 amino acids. V dropped 2 bases and J dropped 6 bases, with 13 bases sitting between them. CDR1 TSWWSYY and CDR2 QGS come from the germline V gene. The CDR3 nucleotides are TGTGCTCTTGGGGAAACCGTCGGGGTCAATAAACTCATCTTT. Its translation: CALGETVGVNKLIF.

Of note for this clone: This is likely an artifact of a read error, given a far larger clone one base away. This chain joins TRDV3 and TRDJ1; D tentatively fits TRDD2 or TRDD3 (8 bases each). Germline assignment: CDR1 TVYSNPD and CDR2 GDNSRS (reference sequence). The CDR3 has 21 amino acids. Trimming left V 4 bases short and J 0 bases short, with 36 bases between. CDR3 in DNA: TGTGCCTCTGTCTACCTTCCTAAACCGGCCTGGGGGACCGTGTACACCGATAAACTCATCTTT. Translated, it gives CASVYLPKPAWGTVYTDKLIF.

V usage is TRDV2 and J usage is TRDJ1; the match to TRDD3 covers 10 bases. After removal of 0 bases from V and 2 bases from J, the junction contained 11 bases not matched to a gene. CDR1 and CDR2 from the germline V gene are GEAIGNYY and EKD. The CDR3 has 18 amino acids. CDR3 sequence (DNA): TGTGCCTGTGACACCTGGTCCGTACTGGGGGATGGAACCGATAAACTCATCTTT. Translated, it gives CACDTWSVLGDGTDKLIF.

This clone was recorded a few times. The chain couples TRDV2 to TRDJ1; 11 bases are a match to TRDD3. Germline V gives CDR1 GEAIGNYY, CDR2 EKD. This CDR3 is built from 19 residues. V lost 7 bases, J lost 0 bases, and 18 bases stayed unmatched. CDR3 amino acids: CACKPTYWGISLYTDKLIF. The CDR3 region has the DNA TGTGCCTGCAAACCTACTTACTGGGGGATATCCTTGTACACCGATAAACTCATCTTT.

A remark on this clone: This CDR3 is also generated by other DNA sequences in the sample. The DNA of the CDR3 is TGTGCCTGTGATCGTTTGGGGGGGGATACCCCCGTCACCGATAAACTCATCTTT. The encoded protein is CACDRLGGDTPVTDKLIF. The gene calls are TRDV2 and TRDJ1; 9 nucleotides agree with TRDD3. Trimming removed 4 bases from V and 1 base from J; junction bases left unmatched: 15. CDR3 length: 18 amino acids. CDR1 and CDR2 (germline): GEAIGNYY, EKD.

In DNA, the CDR3 is TGTGCCTGTGACCCACTCAACACGGGGGATACGTCCACCGATAAACTCATCTTT. This translates into CACDPLNTGDTSTDKLIF. The V call is TRDV2, the J call TRDJ1; TRDD3 matches at 10 bases. CDR3 length equals 18 residues. Germline V gives CDR1 GEAIGNYY, CDR2 EKD. V trimming: 3 bases; J trimming: 1 base; junction bases outside the gene matches: 13.

This clone was seen a handful of times. Just one base apart from a much larger clone, this may be a read error. The V gene is TRDV2, the J gene TRDJ1; 10 nucleotides line up with TRDD3. Looked up from germline, CDR1 is GEAIGNYY and CDR2 is EKD. Trimming took 5 bases from V and 1 from J; bases not matched to a gene: 9. CDR3 length: 16 amino acids. CDR3 nucleotides: TGTGCCTGTGCCGACCTACTGGGGGATGCCACCGATAAACTCATCTTT. It is translated as CACADLLGDATDKLIF.

In this sample, this clone turned up a few times. A far larger clone is one nucleotide away, so this likely arose from a read error. The chain joins TRDV1 to TRDJ1; D unresolved. V lost 3 bases and J lost 0, with 32 bases in between. The CDR3 sequence is 22 residues long. CDR1 is TSWWSYY, CDR2 QGS, per germline. CDR3 sequence: CALGDLRLVWFGTPDYTDKLIF. In nucleotides, the CDR3 is TGTGCTCTTGGGGACTTACGGCTGGTTTGGTTTGGCACTCCCGACTACACCGATAAACTCATCTTT.

The CDR3 bases are TGTGCCTGTGACACCGTTCAAATTATGGCCGATAAACTCATCTTT. Its protein product is CACDTVQIMADKLIF. V and J are TRDV2 and TRDJ1; D ambiguous. The length of the CDR3 is 15 residues. Trimming removed 0 bases from V and 3 bases from J, with 13 bases in between. Germline CDR1 GEAIGNYY, CDR2 EKD.

The chain recombines TRDV2 with TRDJ1, with TRDD3 identical over 7 bases. Trimming at V came to 1 base and at J to 0 bases, leaving 4 bases not matched to a gene. The germline V gene has CDR1 GEAIGNYY and CDR2 EKD. This CDR3 is 15 amino acids long. Here the CDR3 reads CACDTVDTYTDKLIF. The CDR3 region has the DNA TGTGCCTGTGACACGGTGGATACGTACACCGATAAACTCATCTTT.

The J gene is TRDJ1, the V gene TRDV2; D is ambiguous. V lost 1 base, J lost 0 bases, and 5 bases lay in between. The germline gives CDR1 GEAIGNYY, CDR2 EKD. This CDR3 is 13 amino acids long. The CDR3 bases are TGTGCCTGTGACACATTCAACACCGATAAACTCATCTTT. This codes for CACDTFNTDKLIF.